This T cell receptor beta chain emerged from a study of CXCR3-negative and CXCR3-positive naive CD8 T cells. 5' RACE with UMI labels generated the TRB cDNA libraries. No DNA is given; TCRdb re-called the 5' RACE reads and lists each CDR3 protein once. This sample's clone table lists about 56,000 distinct CDR3 sequences. Germline-derived CDR1 and CDR2 are SQVTM and ANQGSEA. The CDR3 is 13 amino acids. The material sequenced was memory CD8+ T cells from blood. The V call is TRBV29-1, the J call TRBJ2-5; the D call from TCRdb, TRBD1, cannot be confirmed without DNA. This receptor was obtained from a human donor in good health. Some clones in this sample may be carry-over from other donors' samples. The CDR3 protein is CSVRDINQETQYF.